Listed below are T cell receptor beta chains from one sample, sequenced in a study of T-cell reconstitution after alpha-beta-depleted transplantation in children. One entry per CDR3 protein results from TCRdb running MiXCR on the PCR reads. The sample holds around 240,000 distinct CDR3 sequences, 7.5% to 9.5% seen once. This specimen was PBMCs, mostly from graft donor cells, taken 180 days after TCRalphabeta/CD19-depleted stem cell transplant. All receptors come from a male patient between 10 and 17 years old who had a stem cell transplant for acute lymphoblastic leukemia, so the T cells may come from the graft donor. Each CDR3 is given with its conserved first and last residue. D genes are given only for firm matches.

v_gene: TRBV7-2
j_gene: TRBJ2-7
d_gene: TRBD1
CDR3aa: CASSQRDRPLFYEQYF

v_gene: TRBV19
j_gene: TRBJ1-1
d_gene: TRBD1
CDR3aa: CASSGWTGGANTEAFF

v_gene: TRBV6-2/TRBV6-3
j_gene: TRBJ2-1
d_gene: TRBD1
CDR3aa: CASSYGQVGSYNEQFF

v_gene: TRBV20-1
j_gene: TRBJ1-1
d_gene: TRBD1
CDR3aa: CSASFRDRGDSAFF

v_gene: TRBV19
j_gene: TRBJ2-7
d_gene: -
CDR3aa: CASREGVGIRNEQYF

v_gene: TRBV7-3
j_gene: TRBJ2-1
d_gene: -
CDR3aa: CASSSGRSSYNEQFF

v_gene: TRBV12-3/TRBV12-4
j_gene: TRBJ2-7
d_gene: -
CDR3aa: CASGYYEQYF

v_gene: TRBV27
j_gene: TRBJ2-3
d_gene: TRBD2
CDR3aa: CASRVLAGAKNTQYF

v_gene: TRBV11-2
j_gene: TRBJ2-5
d_gene: TRBD1
CDR3aa: CASSSGQGAVRTQYF

v_gene: TRBV14
j_gene: TRBJ1-1
d_gene: -
CDR3aa: CASSRGTLEAFF

v_gene: TRBV5-1
j_gene: TRBJ2-7
d_gene: -
CDR3aa: CASSSTLGLPYEQYF

v_gene: TRBV6-1
j_gene: TRBJ1-3
d_gene: -
CDR3aa: CASSESRRNTIYF

v_gene: TRBV20-1
j_gene: TRBJ2-3
d_gene: -
CDR3aa: CSALTRKIDTQYF

v_gene: TRBV20-1
j_gene: TRBJ2-2
d_gene: -
CDR3aa: CSARLRGTPNTGELFF

v_gene: TRBV12-3/TRBV12-4
j_gene: TRBJ2-7
d_gene: -
CDR3aa: CASSLTAKGYYEQYF

v_gene: TRBV20-1
j_gene: TRBJ2-7
d_gene: -
CDR3aa: CSARRYPDGPYEQYF

v_gene: TRBV29-1
j_gene: TRBJ2-2
d_gene: -
CDR3aa: CTVGFPGELFF

v_gene: TRBV27
j_gene: TRBJ2-5
d_gene: -
CDR3aa: CASSPLPLSSYRETQYF

v_gene: TRBV5-5
j_gene: TRBJ2-7
d_gene: -
CDR3aa: CASSFARGTYEQYF

v_gene: TRBV20-1
j_gene: TRBJ2-3
d_gene: TRBD1
CDR3aa: CSARERTGRTDTQYF

v_gene: TRBV5-5
j_gene: TRBJ2-3
d_gene: TRBD1
CDR3aa: CASSLTQGAGDTQYF

v_gene: TRBV5-1
j_gene: TRBJ2-6
d_gene: TRBD1
CDR3aa: CASSGTGTGANVLTF

v_gene: TRBV7-3
j_gene: TRBJ2-7
d_gene: TRBD2
CDR3aa: CASSLISGRKYEQYF

v_gene: TRBV7-2
j_gene: TRBJ1-2
d_gene: -
CDR3aa: CASSLGGIYGYTF

v_gene: TRBV4-3
j_gene: TRBJ2-1
d_gene: -
CDR3aa: CASSQGQYNEQFF

v_gene: TRBV25-1
j_gene: TRBJ1-5
d_gene: -
CDR3aa: CASSQHRDGNQPQHF

v_gene: TRBV12-3/TRBV12-4
j_gene: TRBJ2-7
d_gene: TRBD1
CDR3aa: CASSIGGGSYEQYF

v_gene: TRBV5-5
j_gene: TRBJ2-2
d_gene: -
CDR3aa: CASSLSNGAGELFF

v_gene: TRBV6-1
j_gene: TRBJ1-2
d_gene: -
CDR3aa: CASRHRRSYGYTF

v_gene: TRBV5-1
j_gene: TRBJ2-3
d_gene: TRBD1
CDR3aa: CASSGDSDTQYF

v_gene: TRBV10-3
j_gene: TRBJ1-1
d_gene: TRBD1
CDR3aa: CAISYLGTGLTEAFF

v_gene: TRBV4-1
j_gene: TRBJ2-3
d_gene: TRBD2
CDR3aa: CASSQVAGGTDTQYF

v_gene: TRBV10-3
j_gene: TRBJ2-3
d_gene: -
CDR3aa: CAISDSLAVQTSSTDTQYF

v_gene: TRBV6-5
j_gene: TRBJ2-6
d_gene: -
CDR3aa: CASSWPTGANVLTF

v_gene: TRBV10-3
j_gene: TRBJ1-1
d_gene: TRBD1
CDR3aa: CAISTQGAGTEAFF

v_gene: TRBV7-2
j_gene: TRBJ2-7
d_gene: -
CDR3aa: CASSLGLMSSYEQYF

v_gene: TRBV6-5
j_gene: TRBJ2-5
d_gene: -
CDR3aa: CASSYGLKQETQYF

v_gene: TRBV10-1
j_gene: TRBJ2-2
d_gene: -
CDR3aa: CASSDRAKGNTGELFF

v_gene: TRBV6-2/TRBV6-3
j_gene: TRBJ2-2
d_gene: -
CDR3aa: CASSYIAGELFF

v_gene: TRBV5-1
j_gene: TRBJ1-3
d_gene: TRBD1
CDR3aa: CASSPGTGSGNTIYF

v_gene: TRBV7-6
j_gene: TRBJ2-3
d_gene: -
CDR3aa: CASSLPGDRPTPSTDTQYF

v_gene: TRBV3-1
j_gene: TRBJ2-5
d_gene: -
CDR3aa: CASSQDGKTQYF

v_gene: TRBV6-1
j_gene: TRBJ1-5
d_gene: -
CDR3aa: CASRTGNQPQHF

v_gene: TRBV7-2
j_gene: TRBJ2-1
d_gene: -
CDR3aa: CASSLGAGSRSYNEQFF

v_gene: TRBV10-3
j_gene: TRBJ2-7
d_gene: -
CDR3aa: CAISGLGFLPGEQYF

v_gene: TRBV12-5
j_gene: TRBJ2-3
d_gene: -
CDR3aa: CASAERISTDTQYF